The rows below give T cell receptor beta chains drawn from one sample of a study of blood T cell repertoires in COVID-19. TCRdb keeps only in-frame clones here, not all; method: immunoSEQ multiplex PCR. This sample yields 310,000 or so clones, of which 90% are seen a single time; 0.9% to 1.2% belongs to the top ten. Sequencing was done on a sample of PBMCs or T cells enriched from blood (not recorded which). The receptors originated from a woman between 25 and 40 years old who had recovered from COVID-19. The CDR3 runs from the conserved cysteine through the conserved F or W. Fields, in order: D gene, J gene, clone size, V gene, CDR3 DNA, CDR3 protein. The D gene is left open where the match is weak. Clone sizes are given selectively: once, few, many, or a class where the clone is expanded.

d_call: .
j_call: TRBJ1-4
clone_size: .
v_call: TRBV5-5
cdr3_nt: TGTGCCAGCAGCCCGGTGCCACCTAGGGAAAAACTGTTTTTT
cdr3_aa: CASSPVPPREKLFF

d_call: TRBD1
j_call: TRBJ1-5
clone_size: .
v_call: TRBV2
cdr3_nt: TGTGCCAGCAGTCGGACAGGGGGTCATCAGCCCCAGCATTTT
cdr3_aa: CASSRTGGHQPQHF

d_call: .
j_call: TRBJ2-1
clone_size: .
v_call: TRBV18
cdr3_nt: TGTGCCAGCTCGCTAGAGGAGTCCTACAATGAGCAGTTCTTC
cdr3_aa: CASSLEESYNEQFF

d_call: TRBD2
j_call: TRBJ2-1
clone_size: .
v_call: TRBV7-2
cdr3_nt: TGTGCCAGCAGCTTAGGGACTAGCGCCGGGGGCTACAATGAGCAGTTCTTC
cdr3_aa: CASSLGTSAGGYNEQFF

d_call: .
j_call: TRBJ2-2
clone_size: .
v_call: TRBV28
cdr3_nt: TGTGCCAGCAGTTCGAGCACCGGGGAGCTGTTTTTT
cdr3_aa: CASSSSTGELFF

d_call: TRBD2
j_call: TRBJ2-3
clone_size: .
v_call: TRBV7-9
cdr3_nt: TGTGCCAGCAGCCCCATTGGGCGGGGGAGCACAGATACGCAGTATTTT
cdr3_aa: CASSPIGRGSTDTQYF

d_call: TRBD1
j_call: TRBJ2-7
clone_size: .
v_call: TRBV7-9
cdr3_nt: TGTGCCAGCAGCTTCCAAGACAGGGTCTACGAGCAGTACTTC
cdr3_aa: CASSFQDRVYEQYF

d_call: TRBD2
j_call: TRBJ2-1
clone_size: .
v_call: TRBV5-5
cdr3_nt: TGTGCCAGCAGCCCGGGGACTAGCGCGCTTCAGCAGTTCTTC
cdr3_aa: CASSPGTSALQQFF

d_call: TRBD2
j_call: TRBJ2-1
clone_size: once
v_call: TRBV9
cdr3_nt: TGTGCCAGCAGCGTAGTAGCGGCGGGGGGAACCTACAATGAGCAGTTCTTC
cdr3_aa: CASSVVAAGGTYNEQFF

d_call: .
j_call: TRBJ2-7
clone_size: .
v_call: TRBV7-9
cdr3_nt: TGTGCCAGCAGCCCATGGGGGGGCGCCTCCTACGAGCAGTACTTC
cdr3_aa: CASSPWGGASYEQYF

d_call: .
j_call: TRBJ2-3
clone_size: .
v_call: TRBV28
cdr3_nt: TGTGCCAGCAGTCTGCGAGTGAATAGGCAGTATTTT
cdr3_aa: CASSLRVNRQYF

d_call: TRBD2
j_call: TRBJ2-1
clone_size: .
v_call: TRBV6-4
cdr3_nt: TGTGCCAGCAGTGACTCTGGCGGGAGGGTAGATGAGCAGTTCTTC
cdr3_aa: CASSDSGGRVDEQFF

d_call: TRBD2
j_call: TRBJ2-3
clone_size: .
v_call: TRBV10-3
cdr3_nt: TGTGCCATCAGACCTACTAGCGGAAACACAGATACGCAGTATTTT
cdr3_aa: CAIRPTSGNTDTQYF

d_call: .
j_call: TRBJ2-3
clone_size: .
v_call: TRBV2
cdr3_nt: TGTGCCAGCAGGGGCCTTGTAGATACGCAGTATTTT
cdr3_aa: CASRGLVDTQYF

d_call: TRBD2
j_call: TRBJ2-3
clone_size: .
v_call: TRBV18
cdr3_nt: TGTGCCAGCTCCAGCGGGAGGGATGATACGCAGTATTTT
cdr3_aa: CASSSGRDDTQYF

d_call: TRBD2
j_call: TRBJ2-1
clone_size: .
v_call: TRBV2
cdr3_nt: TGTGCCAGCAGTGTACTAGCGGGAGGGTCATATGAGCAGTTCTTC
cdr3_aa: CASSVLAGGSYEQFF

d_call: .
j_call: TRBJ2-3
clone_size: .
v_call: TRBV6-4
cdr3_nt: TGTGCCAGCAGTGTTTCTTTGGGCCCCCCATACGATACGCAGTATTTT
cdr3_aa: CASSVSLGPPYDTQYF

d_call: .
j_call: TRBJ1-5
clone_size: .
v_call: TRBV6-2/TRBV6-3
cdr3_nt: TGTGCCAGCAGTTACGGAGTCATCAGGCCCCAGCATTTT
cdr3_aa: CASSYGVIRPQHF

d_call: .
j_call: TRBJ1-1
clone_size: .
v_call: TRBV3-1/TRBV3-2
cdr3_nt: TGTGCCAGCAGCCGAAGGACTGAGGCTTTCTTT
cdr3_aa: CASSRRTEAFF

d_call: .
j_call: TRBJ2-3
clone_size: .
v_call: TRBV29-1
cdr3_nt: TGCAGCGTTGATACGGGAAGCACAGATACGCAGTATTTT
cdr3_aa: CSVDTGSTDTQYF

d_call: .
j_call: TRBJ1-2
clone_size: .
v_call: TRBV28
cdr3_nt: TGTGCCAGCAGGACGAAGCAGGGAAGATGGAACTACACCTTC
cdr3_aa: CASRTKQGRWNYTF

d_call: .
j_call: TRBJ2-7
clone_size: .
v_call: TRBV6-2/TRBV6-3
cdr3_nt: TGTGCCAGCAGTTACCTCCTATTGATGACAACCTACGAGCAGTACTTC
cdr3_aa: CASSYLLLMTTYEQYF

d_call: .
j_call: TRBJ2-1
clone_size: .
v_call: TRBV5-1
cdr3_nt: TGCGCCAGCAGCTTGCCTCAGGGCTACAATGAGCAGTTCTTC
cdr3_aa: CASSLPQGYNEQFF

d_call: TRBD1
j_call: TRBJ1-6
clone_size: .
v_call: TRBV30
cdr3_nt: TGTGCCTGGACGGGACAGGGGGCTGAACCCCTCCACTTT
cdr3_aa: CAWTGQGAEPLHF

d_call: TRBD1
j_call: TRBJ2-1
clone_size: .
v_call: TRBV28
cdr3_nt: TGTGCCAGCAGTTTCCCGCCAGGGGGCGGGGACAATGAGCAGTTCTTC
cdr3_aa: CASSFPPGGGDNEQFF

d_call: TRBD2
j_call: TRBJ2-6
clone_size: .
v_call: TRBV4-2
cdr3_nt: TGTGCCAGCAGCCAAGACCCGGCTAGCGGGAACTCGGGGGCCAACGTCCTGACTTTC
cdr3_aa: CASSQDPASGNSGANVLTF

d_call: .
j_call: TRBJ2-7
clone_size: once
v_call: TRBV6-5
cdr3_nt: TGTGCCAGCAGTTACGGGCAGTCCTACGAGCAGTACTTC
cdr3_aa: CASSYGQSYEQYF

d_call: .
j_call: TRBJ2-1
clone_size: .
v_call: TRBV13
cdr3_nt: TGTGCCAGCAGCTTAGGCCGCGGCCCGAATGAGCAGTTCTTC
cdr3_aa: CASSLGRGPNEQFF

d_call: .
j_call: TRBJ1-5
clone_size: .
v_call: TRBV7-2
cdr3_nt: TGTGCCAGCAGCTTAACTAGGGATCAGCCCCAGCATTTT
cdr3_aa: CASSLTRDQPQHF

d_call: TRBD2
j_call: TRBJ2-1
clone_size: .
v_call: TRBV14
cdr3_nt: TGTGCCAGCAGCCAAGAATTTGGGGGGGGAGCCTACAATGAGCAGTTCTTC
cdr3_aa: CASSQEFGGGAYNEQFF